This T cell receptor beta chain was recovered during a study of T-cell reconstitution after alpha-beta-depleted transplantation in children. Germline assignment: CDR1 SGHTA and CDR2 FQGNSA. The CDR3 runs 13 residues. Trimming removed 5 bases from V and 6 bases from J, with 11 bases in between. A library of TCRbeta sequences, prepared with unique molecular identifiers, was generated. TCRdb recomputed calls from the PCR reads with MiXCR, one row per CDR3 protein. This table holds some 550,000 distinct CDR3 sequences, about 23% found once. V is TRBV7-2 and J is TRBJ1-5; D is perhaps TRBD1 (5 bases). The TCR originated in a boy in the first two years of life who had a stem cell transplant for acute myeloid leukemia, so the T cells may come from the graft donor. This material consisted of PBMCs, mostly from graft donor cells, taken 360 days after TCRalphabeta/CD19-depleted stem cell transplant. CDR3 nucleotide sequence: TGTGCCAGCAGCCCGGGGGGGTCTCAGCCCCAGCATTTT. This codes for CASSPGGSQPQHF.